Below are 5 T cell receptor beta chains sequenced from a single sample in a study of blood T cell repertoires in COVID-19. The table came from immunoSEQ multiplex PCR; TCRdb's copy has only in-frame clones and leaves some out. Altogether 80,000 to 95,000 clones are present, 85% to 90% being singletons, with the ten largest covering about 20%. Sequencing input: peripheral blood. These receptors were collected from a woman of 80 years or more in a cohort sampled during active or convalescent COVID-19.

The chain has TRBV9 and TRBJ2-1; TRBD2 might be the D (5 bases). The germline V gene has CDR1 SGDLS and CDR2 YYNGEE. Trimming removed 0 bases from V and 5 bases from J, with 12 bases in between. CDR3 size: 15 residues. The CDR3 nucleotides read TGTGCCAGCAGCGTAGTGAGCGGAGACCACAATGAGCAGTTCTTC. Translation gives CASSVVSGDHNEQFF.

This rearrangement joins TRBV19 to TRBJ2-1; D is undetermined. Germline values: CDR1 LNHDA, CDR2 SQIVND (reference sequence). V lost 8 bases and J 10 bases, leaving 24 bases between the germline ends. This CDR3 comprises 15 residues. The CDR3 loop is CASSRNRDTQREQFF. Written as DNA, the CDR3 is TGTGCCAGTTCGAGAAACAGAGACACCCAAAGGGAGCAGTTCTTC. Using reference TRBV19 and TRBJ2-1 for the parts outside the CDR3, the full variable domain is DGGITQSPKYLFRKEGQNVTLSCEQNLNHDAMYWYRQDPGQGLRLIYYSQIVNDFQKGDIAEGYSVSREKKESFPLTVTSAQKNPTAFYLCASSRNRDTQREQFFGPGTRLTVL.

The gene calls are TRBV24-1 and TRBJ1-3; no clear D gene. The V and J ends lost 7 bases and 2 bases respectively, with 14 bases between them. This CDR3 comprises 15 residues. Germline lookup yields CDR1 KGHDR and CDR2 SFDVKD. CDR3 amino acids: CATRGRRNPGNTIYF. The CDR3 coding sequence is TGTGCCACCAGAGGTAGGCGGAACCCTGGAAACACCATATATTTT.

This clone was found once. V and J are TRBV18 and TRBJ1-5, with TRBD1 matching 7 bases. Germline lookup yields CDR1 KGHSH and CDR2 LQKENI. The CDR3 has 14 residues. The V gene end was trimmed by 5 bases and the J gene end by 2 bases; junction bases not matched to a gene: 3. The CDR3 protein is CASSEGTGNQPQHF. In DNA form, the CDR3 reads TGTGCCAGCTCAGAAGGGACAGGCAATCAGCCCCAGCATTTT.

This clone has a single count. The chain combines TRBV11-2 with TRBJ1-1, with a possible D match to TRBD1 (6 bases). CDR1 and CDR2 (germline): SGHAT, FQNNGV. The CDR3 spans 12 residues. Trimming took off 5 bases at V and 11 bases at J, with 15 bases between the two ends. The CDR3 coding sequence is TGTGCCAGCAGCCTAGCACAGGGTCGGGCTTTCTTT. Its protein is CASSLAQGRAFF.